This T cell receptor (beta chain) was sequenced for a study of cytomegalovirus exposure and HLA in healthy donors. Regarding the study as a whole: Some V segments, including TRBV6-2 and TRBV6-3, were excluded as indistinguishable. One cluster of highly shared sequence variants probably arose as a sequencing artifact. Presence/absence analyses rested on an assumption that sequencing depth was roughly uniform across donors. Most observed TCR sequences were rare, whereas some public TCRs were detected in many donors.

There are 13 residues in the CDR3. Germline trimming cut 6 bases from V and 5 bases from J; bases unmatched to any gene: 4. CDR1 is MDHEN and CDR2 is SYDVKM in the germline V gene. Comment on this clone: Its antigen is unknown.

Primers included in the PCR were 60 Vbeta and 13 Jbeta primers. Clones were sequenced by immunoSEQ multiplex PCR, and TCRdb holds only the in-frame ones, with some missing. This table has some 100,000 clones, about two thirds appearing once. Sequences were obtained from PBMCs. This chain links TRBV28 with TRBJ1-2; 9 nucleotides align to TRBD1. This clonotype was obtained from a young woman in good health and CMV-seropositive. This chain's CDR3 is CASRVDRGYGYTF. CDR3 DNA sequence: TGTGCCAGCAGGGTTGACAGGGGGTATGGCTACACCTTC.